This is a list of T cell receptor beta chains from one sample in a study of blood T cell repertoires in COVID-19. Some clones are missing from TCRdb's copy, which holds only in-frame ones; the method was immunoSEQ multiplex PCR. The sample includes 250,000 to 300,000 clones, around 86% of them seen just once. The sequenced material came from peripheral blood. The origin of the receptors is a man between 18 and 29 years old with active or convalescent COVID-19. CDR3s include the opening cysteine and the closing phenylalanine or tryptophan. The D gene is left open where the match is weak. Clone size is shown for a subset of rows, as once, few, many or a class of expanded clone.

J: TRBJ1-1; size: once; D: NA; V: TRBV28; CDR3: CASSIRDKNTEAFF; DNA: TGTGCCAGCAGTATCCGGGACAAGAACACTGAAGCTTTCTTT
J: TRBJ1-5; size: NA; D: NA; V: TRBV24-1; CDR3: CATSDPRGSQPQHF; DNA: TGTGCCACCAGTGATCCCCGTGGCAGTCAGCCCCAGCATTTT
J: TRBJ1-1; size: NA; D: NA; V: TRBV5-4; CDR3: CASSLQDRNTEAFF; DNA: TGTGCCAGCAGCTTACAGGACAGGAACACTGAAGCTTTCTTT
J: TRBJ2-5; size: NA; D: NA; V: TRBV10-3; CDR3: CAISEQDQETQYF; DNA: TGTGCCATCAGTGAACAGGACCAAGAGACCCAGTACTTC
J: TRBJ2-1; size: NA; D: NA; V: TRBV5-4; CDR3: CASSLTSSVYNEQFF; DNA: TGTGCCAGCAGCTTGACCTCTAGCGTCTACAATGAGCAGTTCTTC
J: TRBJ2-3; size: NA; D: NA; V: TRBV6-6; CDR3: CATGLEGTDTQYF; DNA: TGTGCCACGGGGTTGGAAGGCACAGATACGCAGTATTTT
J: TRBJ2-7; size: NA; D: TRBD2; V: TRBV7-9; CDR3: CASSQAGEQYF; DNA: TGTGCCAGCAGTCAAGCGGGGGAGCAGTACTTC
J: TRBJ1-1; size: NA; D: NA; V: TRBV6-5; CDR3: CASSYRQNTEAFF; DNA: TGTGCCAGCAGTTACAGACAAAACACTGAAGCTTTCTTT
J: TRBJ2-6; size: NA; D: TRBD1; V: TRBV7-9; CDR3: CASSYGTGAGANVLTF; DNA: TGTGCCAGCAGCTACGGGACAGGGGCCGGGGCCAACGTCCTGACTTTC
J: TRBJ2-7; size: NA; D: TRBD1; V: TRBV5-1; CDR3: CASSSGQGSYEQYF; DNA: TGCGCCAGCAGCTCTGGACAGGGCTCCTACGAGCAGTACTTC
J: TRBJ2-2; size: NA; D: NA; V: TRBV7-2; CDR3: CASSPRGGAGELFF; DNA: TGTGCCAGCAGCCCGCGCGGGGGCGCCGGGGAGCTGTTTTTT
J: TRBJ2-2; size: NA; D: NA; V: TRBV2; CDR3: CASSVSQGYTGELFF; DNA: TGTGCCAGCAGTGTCAGTCAGGGGTACACCGGGGAGCTGTTTTTT
J: TRBJ2-1; size: NA; D: TRBD2; V: TRBV7-3; CDR3: CASSQGGTSGNEQFF; DNA: TGTGCCAGCAGCCAAGGGGGGACTAGCGGGAATGAGCAGTTCTTC
J: TRBJ2-5; size: NA; D: NA; V: TRBV9; CDR3: CASSVDLANQETQYF; DNA: TGTGCCAGCAGCGTAGATCTAGCGAACCAAGAGACCCAGTACTTC
J: TRBJ2-5; size: NA; D: TRBD2; V: TRBV5-4; CDR3: CASSLTSGGEETQYF; DNA: TGTGCCAGCAGCTTGACTAGCGGGGGGGAAGAGACCCAGTACTTC
J: TRBJ2-1; size: NA; D: TRBD1; V: TRBV2; CDR3: CASSEYRGSEQFF; DNA: TGTGCCAGCAGTGAATACAGGGGTAGTGAGCAGTTCTTC
J: TRBJ1-1; size: NA; D: NA; V: TRBV15; CDR3: CATSRDPRNTEAFF; DNA: TGTGCCACCAGCAGAGATCCCAGGAACACTGAAGCTTTCTTT